These 29 T cell receptor beta chains came from one sample sequenced in a study of blood T cell repertoires in COVID-19. The protocol was immunoSEQ multiplex PCR, while the TCRdb copy is restricted to in-frame clones and leaves out a portion. This sample yields more than 250,000 clones, of which about 90% are seen a single time; 5.5% to 6% belongs to the top ten. Sequencing used PBMCs or T cells enriched from blood (not recorded which). These TCRs come from a woman in her twenties or thirties who had recovered from COVID-19.

The J gene is TRBJ1-1, the V gene TRBV29-1, with D maybe TRBD1 (6 bases). The CDR3 loop spans 15 amino acids. Germline assignment: CDR1 SQVTM and CDR2 ANQGSEA. V was cut by 1 base and J by 4 bases, with 16 bases left in between. The CDR3 is CSVEGPRQGTTEAFF. CDR3 sequence (DNA): TGCAGCGTTGAAGGGCCGCGGCAGGGGACCACTGAAGCTTTCTTT.

This chain joins TRBV7-9 and TRBJ1-1; D is perhaps TRBD1 (6 bases). This CDR3 contains 14 residues. The V gene lost 4 bases and the J gene lost 3 bases, with 12 bases spanning the gap. Germline V lookup: CDR1 SEHNR, CDR2 FQNEAQ (reference sequence). In DNA, the CDR3 is TGTGCCAGCAGCTCCACTAACAGGGACACTGAAGCTTTCTTT. It is translated as CASSSTNRDTEAFF.

V usage is TRBV4-1 and J usage is TRBJ1-1, with D unclear. Per germline, CDR1 MGHRA and CDR2 YSYEKL. The CDR3 extends over 14 amino acids. Trimming shortened V by 3 bases and J by 4 bases, and 12 bases separated the two germline ends. The CDR3: CASSHTIGSTEAFF. The CDR3 DNA sequence: TGCGCCAGCAGCCATACGATCGGGAGCACTGAAGCTTTCTTT.

This chain links TRBV5-8 with TRBJ1-2, with a tentative D call TRBD1 (5 bases). V lost 4 bases to trimming and J lost 4 bases, with 11 bases between them. Germline V gene lookup returns CDR1 SGHTS and CDR2 YDEGEE. The CDR3 sequence is 13 residues long. Here the CDR3 reads CASSMGQFYGYTF. The CDR3 coding sequence is TGTGCCAGCAGCATGGGGCAGTTCTATGGCTACACCTTC.

The J gene is TRBJ1-5, the V gene TRBV15; D is perhaps TRBD1 (5 bases). Germline V gives CDR1 LNHNV, CDR2 YYDKDF (reference sequence). V was clipped by 1 base and J by 6 bases, with 13 bases between them. The CDR3 is 15 amino acids. The CDR3 nucleotides are TGTGCCACCAGCAGAGGGGCCACGGGGGGTCAGCCCCAGCATTTT. As protein: CATSRGATGGQPQHF.

The V call is TRBV4-2, the J call TRBJ1-1; no reliable D call. Germline V gene lookup returns CDR1 LGHNA and CDR2 YNFKEQ. Trimming stripped 4 bases from V and 0 bases from J, with 12 bases between. The CDR3 is 15 amino acids. CDR3: CASSPQAVLNTEAFF. In DNA form, the CDR3 reads TGTGCCAGCAGCCCTCAGGCCGTTCTGAACACTGAAGCTTTCTTT.

This clone has just one count. The chain links TRBV29-1 to TRBJ1-1; 12 bases are shared with TRBD1. J lost 4 bases, V lost 4 bases, and 7 bases had no gene match. The CDR3 length is 15 residues. The germline CDR1 and CDR2 sequences are SQVTM and ANQGSEA. The CDR3 reads CSVAGTGGLGTEAFF. The CDR3 DNA reads TGCAGCGTTGCCGGGACAGGGGGCTTAGGCACTGAAGCTTTCTTT.

This clone was observed a single time. The chain couples TRBV2 to TRBJ2-7; 10 bases match TRBD1. Trimming took 9 bases from V and 5 from J; bases not matched to a gene: 4. CDR1 SNHLY and CDR2 FYNNEI come from the germline V gene. This CDR3 has 12 amino acids. CDR3 sequence (DNA): TGTGCCAGGGGACAGGGGCGAAACGAGCAGTACTTC. This codes for CARGQGRNEQYF.

A single count supports this clone. The chain carries TRBV9 and TRBJ2-1; tentatively, D is TRBD2 (6 bases). The V gene's germline CDR1 is SGDLS and CDR2 YYNGEE. V lost 0 bases, J lost 8 bases, and 12 bases lay in between. The CDR3 length is 14 residues. CDR3 nucleotides: TGTGCCAGCAGCGTAGGGGGCAGGGAGGATGAGCAGTTCTTC. Translating it yields CASSVGGREDEQFF.

V and J are TRBV18 and TRBJ1-2; D may be TRBD1 (6 bases). This CDR3 has 15 residues. CDR1 and CDR2 from the germline V gene are KGHSH and LQKENI. Deletions cut 3 bases from V and 2 bases from J, with 13 bases between. Written as DNA, the CDR3 is TGTGCCAGCTCACCTTTGGACAGTCAAAACTATGGCTACACCTTC. Its translation is CASSPLDSQNYGYTF.

The V and J genes are TRBV12-3 or TRBV12-4 and TRBJ1-4; D perhaps matches TRBD1 (6 bases). CDR3 length equals 13 residues. The V end was cut by 6 bases, the J end by 3 bases, with 8 bases between. As DNA, the CDR3 is TGTGCCAGCAGGCGACAGGCTAATGAAAAACTGTTTTTT. Translated: CASRRQANEKLFF.

This chain joins TRBV3-1 (or the pseudogene TRBV3-2) and TRBJ2-5, with D possibly TRBD1 on 6 matching bases. Germline CDR1 LGHDT, CDR2 YNNKEL (reference sequence). V was trimmed by 1 base and J by 0 bases, leaving 15 bases between them. The CDR3 is made up of 17 amino acids. The CDR3 is CASSQGGWGLYQETQYF. CDR3 coding DNA: TGTGCCAGCAGCCAAGGCGGCTGGGGGCTGTACCAAGAGACCCAGTACTTC.

This sequence joins TRBV3-1 (or the pseudogene TRBV3-2) and TRBJ1-2, with 8 positions matching TRBD1. Germline V CDR1 and CDR2: LGHDT, YNNKEL (reference sequence). V shed 6 bases and J 13 bases; nucleotides not matched to a gene: 16. The CDR3 consists of 14 residues. The DNA of the CDR3 is TGTGCCAGCAGTCCCGGGACAGGAGCGACTTCTCTCACCTTC. The encoded protein is CASSPGTGATSLTF.

This clone was observed a single time. The chain is built from TRBV7-2 and TRBJ1-4; D call uncertain. Germline values: CDR1 SGHTA, CDR2 FQGNSA. The CDR3 consists of 16 residues. V lost 3 bases to trimming and J lost 0 bases, with 11 bases between them. The CDR3, as DNA: TGTGCCAGCAGCTTCGCCTCACATGCAACTAATGAAAAACTGTTTTTT. Its translation is CASSFASHATNEKLFF.

This clone was picked up one time. The J gene is TRBJ1-3, the V gene TRBV3-1 (or the pseudogene TRBV3-2); D call uncertain. Germline values: CDR1 LGHDT, CDR2 YNNKEL (reference sequence). The germline V and J ends were trimmed by 0 bases and 4 bases, with 10 bases remaining between them. The CDR3 is made up of 15 amino acids. CDR3 region: CASSQDSVSGNTIYF. The CDR3 DNA sequence: TGTGCCAGCAGCCAAGATAGTGTGTCGGGAAACACCATATATTTT.

V gene TRBV2 combines with J gene TRBJ1-4, with D tentatively TRBD1 (6 bases). CDR1 SNHLY and CDR2 FYNNEI come from the germline V gene. Trimming removed 7 bases at V and 10 bases at J, with 22 bases between. This CDR3 is built from 15 residues. The DNA of the CDR3 is TGTGCCAGCACCCCACCCCTCGACAGGTCGGCAAAACTGTTTTTT. As protein: CASTPPLDRSAKLFF.

This clone appeared a single time. This rearrangement joins TRBV6-6 to TRBJ1-5; D remains unclear. The ends were cut back, 0 bases at V and 3 bases at J, with 9 bases in the middle. The CDR3 covers 15 residues. CDR1 is MNHNY and CDR2 is SVGAGI in the germline V gene (reference sequence). CDR3 in DNA: TGTGCCAGCAGTTACTCGGGCATTAACAATCAGCCCCAGCATTTT. Its translation is CASSYSGINNQPQHF.

This clone was seen once. The CDR3 DNA reads TGTGCCAGCAGTGAAAGCCTAGCGGCGGTTGGGACCCAGTACTTC. Its translation is CASSESLAAVGTQYF. The chain recombines TRBV2 with TRBJ2-5, with 7 bases lining up with TRBD2. The CDR3 has 15 residues. The germline V gene encodes CDR1 SNHLY and CDR2 FYNNEI. J gave up 7 bases and V 2 bases, and 10 bases lay outside the gene matches.

V gene TRBV25-1 combines with J gene TRBJ2-1, with TRBD1 identical over 7 bases. V trimming: 10 bases; J trimming: 3 bases; junction bases outside the gene matches: 12. The germline V gene has CDR1 MGHDK and CDR2 SYGVNS. There are 15 residues in the CDR3. The chain's CDR3 is CATLPPGTDYNEQFF. DNA of the CDR3: TGTGCCACCCTCCCCCCCGGGACAGACTACAATGAGCAGTTCTTC.

V and J are TRBV29-1 and TRBJ2-7; D perhaps matches TRBD1 (5 bases). Germline V gene data show CDR1 as SQVTM and CDR2 as ANQGSEA. Trimming stripped 6 bases from V and 4 bases from J, with 10 bases between. The CDR3 runs 11 residues. The CDR3 region is CSVLGPYEQYF. DNA for the CDR3: TGCAGCGTCCTGGGGCCGTACGAGCAGTACTTC.

This clone was observed a handful of times. The chain uses TRBV4-2 and TRBJ1-5; weak D call: TRBD1 (5 bases). Germline CDR1 reads LGHNA; CDR2 reads YNFKEQ. The length of the CDR3 is 16 residues. Trimming took off 0 bases at V and 7 bases at J, with 16 bases between the two ends. The CDR3 here is CASSQDLGVGGQPQHF. CDR3 DNA sequence: TGTGCCAGCAGCCAAGATTTGGGGGTGGGGGGACAGCCCCAGCATTTT.

The chain combines TRBV10-3 with TRBJ1-3; no definite D call. Trimming pared 5 bases from V and 1 base from J, leaving 12 bases between. The CDR3 runs 15 residues. Germline V gene sequence: CDR1 ENHRY, CDR2 SYGVKD. The DNA of the CDR3 is TGTGCCATCAGTCAAGAGGCCGGGTCTGGAAACACCATATATTTT. This sequence encodes CAISQEAGSGNTIYF.

This sequence joins TRBV19 and TRBJ1-2; 7 bases agree with TRBD1. Germline loops: CDR1 LNHDA, CDR2 SQIVND (reference sequence). There are 15 residues in the CDR3. The V segment lost 5 bases and the J segment 4 bases; nucleotides outside the gene matches: 10. The CDR3 DNA follows: TGTGCCAGTAGTGTACGCCCGACAGGGAGCTATGGCTACACCTTC. Residues: CASSVRPTGSYGYTF.

This rearrangement joins TRBV7-6 to TRBJ2-7, with 7 nucleotides matching TRBD1. Germline CDR1 SGHVS, CDR2 FNYEAQ. V shed 0 bases and J 2 bases; nucleotides not matched to a gene: 4. The CDR3 covers 15 residues. DNA for the CDR3: TGTGCCAGCAGCTTAGCAGGACAGGCCACCTACGAGCAGTACTTC. Translated: CASSLAGQATYEQYF. Variable domain in full (rest from reference TRBV7-6 and TRBJ2-7): GAGVSQSPRYKVTKRGQDVALRCDPISGHVSLYWYRQALGQGPEFLTYFNYEAQQDKSGLPNDRFSAERPEGSISTLTIQRTEQRDSAMYRCASSLAGQATYEQYFGPGTRLTVT.

V and J are TRBV9 and TRBJ2-5, with 16 bases aligning to TRBD2. Trimming took 4 bases from V and 5 from J; bases not matched to a gene: 5. The length of the CDR3 is 16 residues. Germline V lookup: CDR1 SGDLS, CDR2 YYNGEE. The CDR3 protein is CASSPGTSGGEETQYF. The CDR3 DNA is TGTGCCAGCAGCCCAGGGACTAGCGGGGGGGAGGAGACCCAGTACTTC.

Regarding this clone: The sample contains more than one DNA sequence encoding this CDR3. The rearrangement uses TRBV7-9 and TRBJ1-5, with 7 bases aligning to TRBD1. This CDR3 comprises 15 residues. Germline CDR1 reads SEHNR; CDR2 reads FQNEAQ (reference sequence). V lost 1 base, J lost 2 bases, and 2 bases stayed unmatched. The CDR3, as DNA: TGTGCCAGCAGCTTAGGGGACAGAGGCAATCAGCCCCAGCATTTT. Translation gives CASSLGDRGNQPQHF.

The rearrangement links TRBV19 to TRBJ1-5; D gene ambiguous. The germline V gene has CDR1 LNHDA and CDR2 SQIVND (reference sequence). Trimming removed 7 bases at V and 1 base at J, with 14 bases between. The CDR3 runs 15 residues. Written as DNA, the CDR3 is TGTGCCAGTACCCCCGGTTCGGGGAGCAATCAGCCCCAGCATTTT. It translates to CASTPGSGSNQPQHF.

The chain couples TRBV4-2 to TRBJ1-5; 9 positions agree with TRBD1. The CDR3 is 15 residues long. CDR1 and CDR2 from the germline V gene are LGHNA and YNFKEQ. Trimming took 4 bases from V and 6 from J; bases not matched to a gene: 7. This CDR3 reads CASSRRTGEGQPQHF. DNA for the CDR3: TGTGCCAGCAGCCGAAGGACAGGGGAGGGTCAGCCCCAGCATTTT.

This clone was counted a single time. Other DNA variants within this sample encode the same CDR3. The CDR3: CASRTGTGPYEQYF. The CDR3 DNA is TGTGCCAGTAGAACCGGGACAGGACCCTACGAGCAGTACTTC. V and J are TRBV19 and TRBJ2-7; 8 nucleotides match TRBD1. The V and J ends lost 6 bases and 2 bases, in that order; junction bases with no gene match: 6. In germline, CDR1 is LNHDA, CDR2 SQIVND (reference sequence). There are 14 residues in the CDR3.